The TCR beta chain described here comes from a study of T-cell memory formation after mild COVID-19. The wider study: TCR clusters showed largely donor specificity.

There are a few counts of this clonotype. Antigen unknown. This CDR3 has 13 amino acids. Trimming cost V 6 bases and J 2 bases, with 11 bases left between them. 5'RACE primed at constant segments yielded TCR alpha and TCR beta cDNA libraries bearing sample barcodes and UMIs. Using its own MiXCR run on the 5' RACE reads, TCRdb lists one record per CDR3 protein. Altogether about 620,000 distinct CDR3 sequences are present, roughly 17% being singletons, with the ten largest covering about 12%. Study-level findings and limits: Contracting clones from day 15 to 85 had balanced CD4/CD8; later expanders favoured CD4+.

The rearrangement uses TRBV12-3 or TRBV12-4 and TRBJ2-7; D gene unclear. The TCR comes from an adult woman who had mild COVID-19 (a few samples of this study predate the infection). Cell type and time point are not known. The sample taken for sequencing was PBMCs or a T cell subset sorted from them (not recorded which). The CDR3 spells CASRAVGPYEQYF. The CDR3 nucleotides read TGTGCCAGCAGGGCGGTAGGTCCCTACGAGCAGTACTTC.